This T cell receptor (beta chain) was recorded in a study of early T cells in non-severe SARS-CoV-2 infection. Study-level background: With bulk RNA from unsorted whole blood as input, sequencing yielded unpaired chains. Points from the study as a whole: Database matching using VDJdb favored anti-spike CD8 responses, with private and CD4 specificities left missing.

Individual cDNA molecules carried attached unique molecular identifiers. One entry per CDR3 protein, called by TCRdb with MiXCR from the 5' RACE reads. This table holds 30,000 to 40,000 distinct CDR3 sequences, approximately 7.1% found once. The CDR3 sequence is 16 residues long. J lost 2 bases, V lost 2 bases, and 6 bases had no gene match. CDR1 MDHEN and CDR2 SYDVKM come from the germline V gene. A word on this clonotype: Its antigen is not identified.

This clonotype originated in an adult who was a healthcare worker with PCR-confirmed SARS-CoV-2 infection or an uninfected control (not recorded which). This chain connects TRBV28 to TRBJ2-5; TRBD2 matches 9 bases. The sample consisted of whole blood, taken at baseline. The CDR3 loop is CASSLLAGTSQETQYF. CDR3 DNA: TGTGCCAGCAGTTTACTAGCGGGAACGTCTCAAGAGACCCAGTACTTC.